This T cell receptor beta chain was identified in a study of cytomegalovirus exposure and HLA in healthy donors (dated by TCRdb to the late 2010s). About the investigation overall: A later analysis indicated that the 120 or so validation repertoires were generated on the platform also employed for the approximately 700 repertoires of the first cohort. Besides the first cohort of under 700 subjects, a separate validation cohort made up of around 120 different subjects was used. To predict cytomegalovirus infection status, the study combined high-throughput TCR immunosequencing, statistical association of individual TCRs with disease status, and machine learning. The study was designed to test whether signatures of past pathogen exposure could be identified by cataloging public T cell receptors. On the study overall, not on this receptor specifically: The classifier was reported to diagnose cytomegalovirus status with high specificity and sensitivity in both the original cohort and the validation cohort. All 130 or so repertoires were used to score co-occurrence in the validation cohort in a later analysis, because that analysis had no HLA typing for the cohort. A total of 164 TCR beta chains were listed by the study as associated with cytomegalovirus. A few of the identified cytomegalovirus-associated TCR beta chains were confirmed in vitro to be specific for cytomegalovirus antigens. A later analysis found that TCRs clustered in the first cohort also tended to co-occur in the roughly 120 validation repertoires, with more than 90% of cluster scores above 0. Most TCR sequences were observed very rarely across donors, whereas some public TCRs were present in many individuals. According to the authors, the approach could potentially be generalized to other disease states and immunological phenotypes.

The donors were included in the validation cohort of over a hundred subjects, a group kept apart from the 666-subject first cohort. From the cysteine through the phenylalanine, the CDR3 covers 13 amino acids. The retained sequence is limited to the CDR3, 39 bases, with the frame set at the first base. V loses 10 bases of germline sequence and J loses 4 bases, and the interval between the two ends is 14 bases. CDR1 is given as LNHDA and CDR2 as SQIVND, both from the germline V gene (reference sequence). Worth noting for this clone: The specificity of this receptor is unknown. No much larger clone is present one base from it, and per-base qualities are unavailable.

Library generation was performed with the immunoSEQ multiplex PCR assay. Regarding the original processing steps: A statistical classification framework was developed to diagnose cytomegalovirus status using the catalog of TCR beta chain sequences. TCRdb provides this immuneACCESS table in a form limited to in-frame rearrangements. Some clones are lacking; in checked studies, under half of them reflect an unresolved V gene, and why the rest are absent is not known. Clonal size and the V and J genes are those of that table, whereas D and trimming came from the DNA. Within this sample are about 120,000 clones, with approximately 92% of them counted one time only. The ten top clones hold 1.1% of the sample.

This sequence was found in a woman younger than 30 in good health and CMV-seronegative. The chain couples TRBV19 to TRBJ1-5, with the D gene too uncertain to name. The specimen sequenced was PBMCs. CDR3 region: CATGGGLNQPQHF. The nucleotide sequence reads TGTGCCACCGGCGGCGGTCTAAATCAGCCCCAGCATTTT.